The 6 T cell receptor beta chains presented below share a single source sample, sequenced in a study of blood T cell repertoires in COVID-19 (dated by TCRdb to about 2020). The library was built by means of the immunoSEQ multiplex PCR assay. In its TCRdb copy, this immuneACCESS table keeps in-frame sequences only and misses some clones. Where compared with another copy, unresolved V genes explain less than half of these, and the others have no known cause. For this sample the table gives about 26,000 clones, of which over 70% were detected only once. Less than 65% of the sample belongs to the ten largest clones. The source material was peripheral blood. These TCRs come from a man over 45 with active or convalescent COVID-19.

This clone was seen only once. V and J are TRBV3-1 (or the pseudogene TRBV3-2) and TRBJ2-7, with 9 nucleotides matching TRBD1. CDR1 and CDR2 (germline): LGHDT, YNNKEL (reference sequence). This CDR3 comprises 14 residues. Unmatched junction bases numbered 2, after V lost 2 bases and J lost 3 bases. In DNA form, the CDR3 reads TGTGCCAGCAGCCAACGGACAGGGGACTACGAGCAGTACTTC. This sequence encodes CASSQRTGDYEQYF.

This chain uses TRBV7-3 with TRBJ1-4, with D possibly TRBD1 on 5 matching bases. The CDR3 is made up of 14 amino acids. CDR1 is SGHTA, CDR2 FQGTGA, per germline. Trimming stripped 5 bases from V and 6 bases from J, with 13 bases between. CDR3 bases: TGTGCCAGCAGCCCCGGGACGGGAGATGAAAAACTGTTTTTT. This gives the protein CASSPGTGDEKLFF.

The chain uses TRBV3-1 (or the pseudogene TRBV3-2) and TRBJ1-1; no clear D. CDR1 and CDR2 (germline): LGHDT, YNNKEL (reference sequence). Trimming took 0 bases from V and 1 from J, leaving 6 bases between them. The CDR3 extends over 14 amino acids. The CDR3, as DNA: TGTGCCAGCAGCCAAGAAGGGAGGAACACTGAAGCTTTCTTT. Protein product: CASSQEGRNTEAFF.

The CDR3: CASSPATGITSNQPQHF. The CDR3 DNA reads as TGTGCCAGCTCACCAGCAACAGGGATTACTAGCAATCAGCCCCAGCATTTT. The chain carries TRBV18 and TRBJ1-5; TRBD1 is a possible D gene (6 bases). V was trimmed by 2 bases and J by 0 bases, leaving 14 bases between them. Germline V gene data show CDR1 as KGHSH and CDR2 as LQKENI. This CDR3 region has 17 residues.

The V gene is TRBV11-2, the J gene TRBJ2-3; D call uncertain. This CDR3 spans 14 amino acids. Germline CDR1 and CDR2: SGHAT and FQNNGV. V was shortened by 1 base and J by 1 base, with 6 bases between the two germline ends. CDR3 residues: CASSLGAGTDTQYF. Here the CDR3 DNA reads TGTGCCAGCAGCTTAGGGGCCGGCACAGATACGCAGTATTTT.

J is TRBJ1-4 and V is TRBV2; D may be TRBD1 (6 bases). V gave up 10 bases and J gave up 8 bases, with 17 bases separating them. The CDR3 totals 13 residues. Germline CDR1 is SNHLY and CDR2 is FYNNEI. The DNA for the CDR3 is TGTGCCACCTCCAGGGGCTTGGACGAAAAACTGTTTTTT. It translates to CATSRGLDEKLFF.